Included here is one T cell receptor beta chain sequence, with context. This specimen comes from a study of tumor-infiltrating lymphocytes in oesophageal squamous cell carcinoma. The CDR3 has 15 residues. CDR1 and CDR2 from the germline V gene are SGHTA and FQGNSA. The germline V and J ends were trimmed by 3 bases and 0 bases, with 6 bases remaining between them. TCRdb itself ran the PCR reads through MiXCR, one entry per CDR3 protein. The data contain roughly 12,000 distinct CDR3 sequences, roughly 54% of them seen just once; the ten biggest clones take up approximately 24%. This rearrangement joins TRBV7-2 to TRBJ2-6, with D uncertain. This clonotype was obtained from a male donor with esophageal squamous cell carcinoma. Sequencing used esophageal tumor tissue. The CDR3 spells CASSFFLSGANVLTF. In nucleotides, the CDR3 is TGTGCCAGCAGCTTTTTTCTCTCTGGGGCCAACGTCCTGACTTTC.